Listed below are T cell receptor beta chains from one sample, sequenced in a study of shared clonotypes between healthy human individuals. Generated by immunoSEQ multiplex PCR, the TCRdb table keeps only in-frame clones and is missing some. The data hold around 1,900,000 clones, with around 95% observed a single time. Input material: naive CD8+ T cells from PBMCs. These receptors were taken from a man aged 18 to 30 in good health. Some clones in this sample may be carry-over from other donors' samples. Both conserved end residues are part of each CDR3. D genes are given only for firm matches. Not all rows give a size; the values are once, few, many and, for expanded clones, a class.

TRBV7-8,TRBJ2-7,TRBD1,.,TGTGCCAGCAGCTTGGGGGACAGCGAGCAGTACTTC,CASSLGDSEQYF
TRBV19,TRBJ1-2,.,.,TGTGCCAGTATCCCCACACCAGGAGCCGTTAACTATGGCTACACCTTC,CASIPTPGAVNYGYTF
TRBV18,TRBJ2-7,TRBD2,.,TGTGCCAGCTCACCTGGGGTAGCGGGAGCGTTCGAGCAGTACTTC,CASSPGVAGAFEQYF
TRBV11-3,TRBJ2-2,.,once,TGTGCCAGCAGCTTAGTGGGGTTCGCGAACACCGGGGAGCTGTTTTTT,CASSLVGFANTGELFF
TRBV7-9,TRBJ1-2,.,.,TGTGCCAGCAGCTCTACCTTGGGGACGGCCCTCTATGGCTACACCTTC,CASSSTLGTALYGYTF
TRBV5-6,TRBJ1-5,.,once,TGTGCCAGCAGCTTAGGTTCAGGGTCGAGGCAGCCCCAGCATTTT,CASSLGSGSRQPQHF
TRBV2,TRBJ2-6,.,.,TGTGCCAGCAGCGGACAGCTCACAAGCTCTGGGGCCAACGTCCTGACTTTC,CASSGQLTSSGANVLTF
TRBV2,TRBJ1-1,TRBD1,.,TGTGCCAGCAGCCCCCTTTGGGCGGCCCAGGGGGGGACTGAAGCTTTCTTT,CASSPLWAAQGGTEAFF
TRBV15,TRBJ1-2,.,.,TGTGCCACCAGCCCCAGAGGCAGGCAGACTTCTAACTATGGCTACACCTTC,CATSPRGRQTSNYGYTF
TRBV28,TRBJ2-7,.,.,TGTGCCAGCAGTTCCCCCTTTCTGCACGAGCAGTACTTC,CASSSPFLHEQYF
TRBV9,TRBJ2-1,.,.,TGTGCCAGCAGTGATACAGGGAATAGAGGCAATGAGCAGTTCTTC,CASSDTGNRGNEQFF
TRBV14,TRBJ1-2,TRBD1,.,TGTGCCAGCAGCCGGGCCGGACAGGGGGGTTGGGGCTACACCTTC,CASSRAGQGGWGYTF
TRBV27,TRBJ1-4,.,.,TGTGCCAGCGGACTCGACAGGTTTAATGAAAAACTGTTTTTT,CASGLDRFNEKLFF
TRBV27,TRBJ1-2,TRBD1,.,TGTGCCAGCAGTTGGCTCAGGGGGCTCTATGGCTACACCTTC,CASSWLRGLYGYTF
TRBV7-3,TRBJ2-2,TRBD2,once,TGTGCCAGCAGCCCCAGGTGGGGGGGAAAAGAATTTACCGGGGAGCTGTTTTTT,CASSPRWGGKEFTGELFF
TRBV27,TRBJ1-1,TRBD1,once,TGTGCCAGCAGTTTAACCCGGACAGGGGTTACTGAAGCTTTCTTT,CASSLTRTGVTEAFF
TRBV5-8,TRBJ2-1,.,.,TGTGCCAGCAGCCTCGGACCACTACGGGGCCATGAGCAGTTCTTC,CASSLGPLRGHEQFF
TRBV5-1,TRBJ2-7,TRBD2,.,TGCGCCAGCAGCTTTCACGGGGCTAGCGGGAGGACTACCTCCTACGAGCAGTACTTC,CASSFHGASGRTTSYEQYF
TRBV7-9,TRBJ2-1,TRBD2,once,TGTGCCAGCAGCTCCAACCCCGGGACTACGAACAATGAGCAGTTCTTC,CASSSNPGTTNNEQFF
TRBV11-3,TRBJ2-2,.,.,TGTGCCAGCAGCGTCCGGGGTGACACCGGGGAGCTGTTTTTT,CASSVRGDTGELFF
TRBV5-1,TRBJ2-7,TRBD1,.,TGCGCCAGCAGCGAAGGACAGGAGATCTACGAGCAGTACTTC,CASSEGQEIYEQYF
TRBV5-1,TRBJ2-2,.,.,TGCGCCAGCAGCTTGGTAACATTCAGCGGGGAGCTGTTTTTT,CASSLVTFSGELFF
TRBV6-1,TRBJ1-5,.,.,TGTGCCAGCAGTGAAAGGCCCCAGCCCCAGCATTTT,CASSERPQPQHF
TRBV30,TRBJ2-5,.,.,TGTGCCTGGAGTGTACTTGTGGAAGAGACCCAGTACTTC,CAWSVLVEETQYF
TRBV13,TRBJ2-5,.,once,TGTGCCAGCAGCTTAGAGGCAGGTGAAGAGACCCAGTACTTC,CASSLEAGEETQYF
TRBV9,TRBJ1-2,.,.,TGTGCCAGCAGCGGAGTGGAAGGCTACACCTTC,CASSGVEGYTF
TRBV9,TRBJ1-2,TRBD1,once,TGTGCCAGCAGCGGCGGGACAGGGACGAACTATGGCTACACCTTC,CASSGGTGTNYGYTF
TRBV5-1,TRBJ1-1,.,.,TGCGCCAGCAGCTCCACAAAAGGAGCCGCGGGAGCTTTCTTT,CASSSTKGAAGAFF
TRBV25-1,TRBJ2-3,TRBD2,.,TGTGCCAGCAGTGAGTTCGCGACTAGCGGCACAGATACGCAGTATTTT,CASSEFATSGTDTQYF
TRBV18,TRBJ2-1,TRBD1,.,TGTGCCAGCTCCCGGGACAGGGCATACAATGAGCAGTTCTTC,CASSRDRAYNEQFF
TRBV9,TRBJ1-1,TRBD1,.,TGTGCCAGCAGCCTCACAGGGGAGGGCTATGAAGCTTTCTTT,CASSLTGEGYEAFF
TRBV27,TRBJ2-1,TRBD2,.,TGTGCCAGCAGTGCCGGGACTAGGACTTACAATGAGCAGTTCTTC,CASSAGTRTYNEQFF
TRBV9,TRBJ1-2,.,.,TGTGCCAGCAGCGTAGGGGACCGGTCGCCTGGCTACACCTTC,CASSVGDRSPGYTF
TRBV5-4,TRBJ2-3,.,.,TGTGCCAGCAGCTTGAGGAGGGAGTTAACAGATACGCAGTATTTT,CASSLRRELTDTQYF
TRBV5-1,TRBJ2-1,TRBD1,.,TGCGCCAGCAGCTCGGGACAGAAGGGTGAGCAGTTCTTC,CASSSGQKGEQFF
TRBV4-1,TRBJ2-7,.,.,TGCGCCAGCAGCCTCAAGTTGGATACCTACGAGCAGTACTTC,CASSLKLDTYEQYF
TRBV13,TRBJ2-1,TRBD2,.,TGTGCCAGCAGCCCACAAGGACTAGCGGATCACAATGAGCAGTTCTTC,CASSPQGLADHNEQFF
TRBV27,TRBJ2-2,TRBD2,once,TGTGCCAGCAGTTTTGGGGGGGTCACCGGGGAGCTGTTTTTT,CASSFGGVTGELFF
TRBV4-1,TRBJ2-4,.,.,TGCGCCAGCAGACTGGACAGTCGGGAGCCAAACATTCAGTACTTC,CASRLDSREPNIQYF
TRBV7-3,TRBJ2-3,.,.,TGTGCCAGCAGCTACCAGGGGCACGGTACGCAGTATTTT,CASSYQGHGTQYF
TRBV6-5,TRBJ2-6,.,.,TGTGCCAGCAGACTCTCTGGGGCCAACGTCCTGACTTTC,CASRLSGANVLTF